One and the same sample provided the 27 T cell receptor beta chains below, sequenced in a study of T cell responses to AZD1222 COVID-19 vaccine. Data came from immunoSEQ multiplex PCR; TCRdb stores just in-frame clones and leaves some out. The sample lists 150,000 to 200,000 clones, around 94% seen once, with about 0.6% in the top ten. The sample was peripheral blood, taken on day 0 of AZD1222 vaccination. The origin of the receptors is an adult in good health.

The chain employs TRBV29-1 and TRBJ2-3; 9 bases agree with TRBD1. This CDR3 spans 14 amino acids. Germline CDR1 reads SQVTM; CDR2 reads ANQGSEA. Germline trimming cut 4 bases from V and 6 bases from J; bases unmatched to any gene: 8. The DNA of the CDR3 is TGCAGCGTTGCTCCCGGGACAGGGACTGATACGCAGTATTTT. Translation: CSVAPGTGTDTQYF.

This clone has only one observation. V is TRBV6-1 and J is TRBJ2-7; D not certain. Looked up from germline, CDR1 is MNHNS and CDR2 is SASEGT. V gave up 0 bases and J gave up 0 bases, with 3 bases separating them. The CDR3 is 13 amino acids. The CDR3 region is CASSEANSYEQYF. The CDR3 nucleotides are TGTGCCAGCAGTGAAGCTAACTCCTACGAGCAGTACTTC.

The chain links TRBV3-1 (or the pseudogene TRBV3-2) to TRBJ2-3, with a tentative D call TRBD2 (5 bases). The CDR3 is 16 residues long. V lost 3 bases and J lost 1, with 14 bases in between. Looked up from germline, CDR1 is LGHDT and CDR2 is YNNKEL (reference sequence). The CDR3 is CASSHWGAARTDTQYF. The CDR3 DNA follows: TGTGCCAGCAGCCACTGGGGAGCGGCCCGCACAGATACGCAGTATTTT.

This chain uses TRBV5-6 with TRBJ1-6; the D is unclear. The CDR3 length is 11 residues. Germline V lookup: CDR1 SGHDT, CDR2 YYEEEE. Trimming removed 9 bases at V and 10 bases at J, with 11 bases between. The CDR3 is CATRVSSPLHF. The DNA for the CDR3 is TGTGCCACGAGGGTTTCCTCACCCCTCCACTTT.

This chain connects TRBV4-1 to TRBJ2-4; the D gene could be TRBD1 or TRBD2 (6 bases each). The V gene lost 1 base and the J gene lost 1 base, with 14 bases spanning the gap. Germline CDR1 MGHRA, CDR2 YSYEKL. The length of the CDR3 is 17 residues. This CDR3 is CASSQVGAGMAKNIQYF. The CDR3 DNA is TGCGCCAGCAGCCAAGTGGGGGCGGGAATGGCCAAAAACATTCAGTACTTC.

The chain joins TRBV27 to TRBJ2-1; D might be TRBD1 (6 bases). This CDR3 spans 15 amino acids. Per the germline V gene, CDR1 is MNHEY and CDR2 is SMNVEV (reference sequence). Trimming stripped 5 bases from V and 7 bases from J, with 18 bases between. CDR3: CASSLYSGVVNEQFF. The CDR3 region has the DNA TGTGCCAGCAGTCTTTACTCAGGGGTGGTAAATGAGCAGTTCTTC.

V is TRBV30 and J is TRBJ2-1; TRBD2 matches at 7 bases. The CDR3 loop spans 14 amino acids. From germline, CDR1 is GTSNPN and CDR2 SVGIG (reference sequence). V shed 0 bases, J shed 4 bases, and the junction held 3 bases outside the gene matches. The CDR3 loop reads CAWSVAAGYNEQFF. CDR3 in DNA: TGTGCCTGGAGTGTAGCAGCGGGGTACAATGAGCAGTTCTTC.

V and J are TRBV5-1 and TRBJ2-7, with 10 bases fitting TRBD2. The CDR3 is made up of 16 amino acids. The trim removed 0 bases at V and 7 bases at J, leaving 10 bases unmatched. Germline V lookup: CDR1 SGHRS, CDR2 YFSETQ. CDR3 nucleotide sequence: TGCGCCAGCAGCTTGGGTAGCGGGAGGCGTTTGGAAGAGCAGTACTTC. This encodes CASSLGSGRRLEEQYF.

The chain is built from TRBV4-1 and TRBJ1-2; D gene unclear. Looked up from germline, CDR1 is MGHRA and CDR2 is YSYEKL. The CDR3 covers 14 residues. V gave up 1 base and J gave up 4 bases, with 10 bases separating them. CDR3 DNA: TGCGCCAGCAGCCAAGGAGTCAGAGCCTATGGCTACACCTTC. Encoded protein: CASSQGVRAYGYTF.

The chain couples TRBV5-4 to TRBJ1-2; D gene ambiguous. The CDR3 contains 13 residues. Trimming removed 1 base at V and 8 bases at J, with 12 bases between. Looked up from germline, CDR1 is SGHNT and CDR2 is YYREEE (reference sequence). CDR3 nucleotide sequence: TGTGCCAGCAGCTTGCGGGAAGCGCGGGGCTACACCTTC. It codes for CASSLREARGYTF.

The chain has TRBV19 and TRBJ2-1; a weak D match, TRBD2 (5 bases). In germline, CDR1 is LNHDA, CDR2 SQIVND (reference sequence). This CDR3 has 14 residues. Trimming took off 3 bases at V and 4 bases at J, with 10 bases between the two ends. In DNA, the CDR3 is TGTGCCAGTAGTATGATCCGGACTTACAATGAGCAGTTCTTC. As protein: CASSMIRTYNEQFF.

On this clone itself: A much larger clone lies a single base off, so this may be a read error. This rearrangement joins TRBV28 to TRBJ2-7; no reliable D call. CDR3 length: 10 residues. V was pared by 8 bases and J by 0 bases, with 2 bases between. CDR1 and CDR2 from the germline V gene are MDHEN and SYDVKM. CDR3: CASGSYEQYF. The DNA of the CDR3 is TGTGCCAGCGGCTCCTACGAGCAGTACTTC.

The CDR3, as DNA: TGTGCCTGGAGGGCTACTACGGGGGATTTCTACGAGCAGTACTTC. Translating it yields CAWRATTGDFYEQYF. V is TRBV30 and J is TRBJ2-7, with D possibly TRBD2 on 6 matching bases. Germline CDR1 is GTSNPN and CDR2 is SVGIG (reference sequence). Trimming pared 3 bases from V and 3 bases from J, leaving 18 bases between. This CDR3 has 15 amino acids. The variable domain in full, completed from reference TRBV30 and TRBJ2-7, reads SQTIHQWPATLVQPVGSPLSLECTVEGTSNPNLYWYRQAAGRGLQLLFYSVGIGQISSEVPQNLSASRPQDRQFILSSKKLLLSDSGFYLCAWRATTGDFYEQYFGPGTRLTVT.

The chain uses TRBV5-1 and TRBJ2-7; D is unclear. CDR3 length: 14 residues. Trimming removed 0 bases from V and 6 bases from J, with 13 bases in between. Germline CDR1 reads SGHRS; CDR2 reads YFSETQ. CDR3 sequence (DNA): TGCGCCAGCAGCTTGGAAGGGCTGGTGGGCGAGCAGTACTTC. It encodes CASSLEGLVGEQYF.

The CDR3 DNA reads TGTGCCAGCAGCCAAGCCCGTCCGAGTCGGTCGCGGCAAGAGACCCAGTACTTC. It codes for CASSQARPSRSRQETQYF. The rearrangement links TRBV3-1 (or the pseudogene TRBV3-2) to TRBJ2-5, with D unclear. Trimming cost V 1 base and J 2 bases, with 20 bases left between them. Germline CDR1 reads LGHDT; CDR2 reads YNNKEL (reference sequence). The CDR3 extends over 18 amino acids.

This clone has only one observation. The V call is TRBV12-3 or TRBV12-4, the J call TRBJ1-1; tentative D call: TRBD1 (5 bases). Trimming cost V 3 bases and J 5 bases, with 10 bases left between them. There are 13 residues in the CDR3. The CDR3: CASSFKGRTEAFF. In DNA form, the CDR3 reads TGTGCCAGCAGTTTTAAGGGGAGGACTGAAGCTTTCTTT.

As DNA, the CDR3 is TGTGCCAGCAACCGACGTGGGGACACTGAAGCTTTCTTT. Its translation is CASNRRGDTEAFF. The chain combines TRBV2 with TRBJ1-1; no definite D call. This CDR3 has 13 amino acids. Germline CDR1 SNHLY, CDR2 FYNNEI. The V end was cut by 7 bases, the J end by 3 bases, with 12 bases between.

The chain couples TRBV28 to TRBJ1-2, with D perhaps TRBD1 (6 bases). This CDR3 region has 12 residues. Deletions cut 2 bases from V and 6 bases from J, with 7 bases between. Germline CDR1 and CDR2: MDHEN and SYDVKM. The CDR3 spells CASSLTGNGYTF. CDR3 nucleotide sequence: TGTGCCAGCAGTTTAACAGGGAATGGCTACACCTTC.

The genes are TRBV19 and TRBJ2-1, with 12 bases identical to TRBD2. This CDR3 is built from 16 residues. The V gene's germline CDR1 is LNHDA and CDR2 SQIVND (reference sequence). The J segment lost 2 bases and the V segment lost 5 bases, leaving 4 bases of the junction unmatched. The CDR3 reads CASSLRTSGAYNEQFF. Here the CDR3 DNA reads TGTGCCAGTAGTCTACGGACTAGCGGGGCCTACAATGAGCAGTTCTTC. The whole variable domain, remainder taken from reference TRBV19 and TRBJ2-1, is DGGITQSPKYLFRKEGQNVTLSCEQNLNHDAMYWYRQDPGQGLRLIYYSQIVNDFQKGDIAEGYSVSREKKESFPLTVTSAQKNPTAFYLCASSLRTSGAYNEQFFGPGTRLTVL.

V and J are TRBV27 and TRBJ2-4, with TRBD2 identical over 7 bases. The CDR3 extends over 13 amino acids. Germline loops: CDR1 MNHEY, CDR2 SMNVEV (reference sequence). Trimming cost V 5 bases and J 6 bases; bases outside gene matches: 4. CDR3 nucleotide sequence: TGTGCCAGCAGTCTGGGGGGGGGAAACATTCAGTACTTC. As protein: CASSLGGGNIQYF.

The chain recombines TRBV14 with TRBJ1-2; D not resolved. Germline CDR1 and CDR2: SGHDN and FVKESK. This CDR3 comprises 16 residues. With 1 base removed from V and 5 bases from J, the gap between germline ends came to 17 bases. This CDR3 is CASSQAFQNSGYGYTF. CDR3 DNA sequence: TGTGCCAGCAGCCAAGCATTCCAGAACAGCGGTTATGGCTACACCTTC.

This chain links TRBV3-1 (or the pseudogene TRBV3-2) with TRBJ1-3; D unresolved. The V and J ends lost 3 bases and 4 bases respectively, with 1 base between them. The CDR3 runs 11 residues. Looked up from germline, CDR1 is LGHDT and CDR2 is YNNKEL (reference sequence). CDR3 in DNA: TGTGCCAGCAGCCAGGGAAACACCATATATTTT. It translates to CASSQGNTIYF.

This clone appeared a single time. The chain recombines TRBV5-1 with TRBJ2-1; 12 bases match TRBD2. The CDR3 runs 16 residues. CDR1 and CDR2 from the germline V gene are SGHRS and YFSETQ. Trimming cost V 4 bases and J 4 bases; bases outside gene matches: 6. CDR3 residues: CASSVGTSGPYNEQFF. CDR3 nucleotide sequence: TGCGCCAGCAGCGTCGGGACTAGCGGGCCTTACAATGAGCAGTTCTTC.

The rearrangement uses TRBV18 and TRBJ2-1; D not resolved. Trimming stripped 3 bases from V and 3 bases from J, with 15 bases between. Germline-derived CDR1 and CDR2 are KGHSH and LQKENI. The CDR3 is 16 amino acids. The CDR3 DNA follows: TGTGCCAGCTCACCGAGTGGATCGCTCATCTACAATGAGCAGTTCTTC. As protein: CASSPSGSLIYNEQFF.

This rearrangement joins TRBV28 to TRBJ1-2, with a possible D match to TRBD1 (6 bases). V was shortened by 3 bases and J by 8 bases, with 13 bases between the two germline ends. This CDR3 contains 13 residues. Per the germline V gene, CDR1 is MDHEN and CDR2 is SYDVKM. CDR3 bases: TGTGCCAGCAGTTTCCAACAGGGTGGCGGCTACACCTTC. It yields the protein CASSFQQGGGYTF.

The chain employs TRBV4-1 and TRBJ2-7; 7 nucleotides line up with TRBD2. Germline CDR1 and CDR2: MGHRA and YSYEKL. The junction had 8 bases not matched to a gene; V was cut back by 6 bases and J by 3 bases. CDR3 length equals 14 residues. The CDR3 DNA reads as TGCGCCAGCAGTCCCACGGAGCGGGGCTACGAGCAGTACTTC. Its protein is CASSPTERGYEQYF.

The J gene is TRBJ2-3, the V gene TRBV5-1; possible D gene TRBD2, 5 bases. Germline V gene lookup returns CDR1 SGHRS and CDR2 YFSETQ. V was trimmed by 0 bases and J by 2 bases, leaving 10 bases between them. CDR3 length equals 15 residues. The CDR3 DNA reads TGCGCCAGCAGCTTGGTTATCCGGGACACAGATACGCAGTATTTT. Protein: CASSLVIRDTDTQYF.